The 8 T cell receptor beta chains given below trace back to one sample, sequenced in a study of glioma-infiltrating T cells after dendritic cell vaccination. This sample's time point: after dendritic cell vaccination, including at tumor progression/relapse. TCRdb's table, derived via immunoSEQ multiplex PCR, lists solely in-frame clones and lacks some. The sample gives tens of thousands of clones, around 86% of which show up once; around 2.4% is in the top ten. Sequencing used blood, obtained after dendritic cell vaccination. The source of these receptors is a human donor with glioblastoma.

This clone was seen a few times. The chain couples TRBV6-1 to TRBJ2-5, with TRBD2 matching over 12 bases. The J call could be wrong; TRBJ2-7 is a better fit for the DNA end. The germline V gene encodes CDR1 MNHNS and CDR2 SASEGT. This CDR3 has 18 amino acids. Written as DNA, the CDR3 is TGTGCCAGCAGTGAAGGTTGGACAGTGACTAGCGGGAGTCCCGAGCAGTACTTC. This gives the protein CASSEGWTVTSGSPEQYF.

The chain couples TRBV7-6 to TRBJ2-2, with 11 bases aligning to TRBD2. V shed 3 bases and J 3 bases; nucleotides not matched to a gene: 6. CDR1 and CDR2 (germline): SGHVS, FNYEAQ. This CDR3 is built from 17 residues. CDR3 sequence (DNA): TGTGCCAGCAGCTTCCTAGCGGGGGGTGTGGACACCGGGGAGCTGTTTTTT. Translating it yields CASSFLAGGVDTGELFF.

The chain has TRBV5-1 and TRBJ1-1; possible D gene TRBD1, 5 bases. The V gene's germline CDR1 is SGHRS and CDR2 YFSETQ. V was trimmed by 5 bases and J by 1 base, leaving 24 bases between them. The CDR3 is 18 residues long. The CDR3 is CASSPDRQTLYSNTEAFF. Written as DNA, the CDR3 is TGCGCCAGCAGTCCGGATAGACAGACCCTATACTCGAACACTGAAGCTTTCTTT.

The sample holds a few counts of this clone. V is TRBV5-6 and J is TRBJ2-2; D is ambiguous. This CDR3 has 13 amino acids. Germline V gene lookup returns CDR1 SGHDT and CDR2 YYEEEE. Trimming cost V 4 bases and J 0 bases, with 4 bases left between them. The CDR3 sequence is CASSLPNTGELFF. CDR3 in DNA: TGTGCCAGCAGCCTTCCGAACACCGGGGAGCTGTTTTTT.

J is TRBJ2-3 and V is TRBV9, with 9 nucleotides matching TRBD2. J was trimmed by 4 bases and V by 4 bases; bases with no gene match: 7. The CDR3 runs to 15 residues. The germline CDR1 and CDR2 sequences are SGDLS and YYNGEE. The CDR3: CASSPGLASADTQYF. CDR3 bases: TGTGCCAGCAGCCCGGGACTAGCTAGTGCAGATACGCAGTATTTT.

The rearrangement links TRBV7-2 to TRBJ2-1, with D uncertain. CDR3 length: 16 residues. CDR1 is SGHTA, CDR2 FQGNSA, per germline. V was pared by 2 bases and J by 0 bases, with 11 bases between. The CDR3 is CASSLIPGSSYNEQFF. DNA of the CDR3: TGTGCCAGCAGCTTAATACCAGGCAGCTCCTACAATGAGCAGTTCTTC.

The rearrangement links TRBV9 to TRBJ2-5; 10 nucleotides agree with TRBD2. The CDR3 length is 17 residues. V shed 0 bases, J shed 4 bases, and the junction held 9 bases outside the gene matches. The V gene's germline CDR1 is SGDLS and CDR2 YYNGEE. The CDR3 DNA is TGTGCCAGCAGCGTAGGGGGGAGCGGGGGGGCCTTAGAGACCCAGTACTTC. Translating it yields CASSVGGSGGALETQYF.

The chain combines TRBV13 with TRBJ2-6, with D possibly being TRBD2 (7 bases). CDR3 length: 17 amino acids. The V gene lost 4 bases and the J gene lost 2 bases, with 15 bases spanning the gap. Germline V lookup: CDR1 PRHDT, CDR2 FYEKMQ (reference sequence). The CDR3 spells CASSSEGGGAGANVLTF. The CDR3, as DNA: TGTGCCAGCAGCTCCGAAGGGGGGGGCGCTGGGGCCAACGTCCTGACTTTC.